These T cell receptor beta chains were read from a single sample in a study of technical replicates of blood from a few donors. Repertoires were generated with immunoSEQ multiplex PCR, while TCRdb's copy carries only in-frame clones and drops some. The sample has more than 90,000 clones, 95% to 97% seen once. What was sequenced was T cells isolated from PBMCs. These receptors originate from a human donor in good health. The CDR3 runs from the conserved cysteine through the conserved F or W. A D gene is named only where the DNA matches it firmly. Where a row states a size, it is once, few, many or the class of an expanded clone; other rows omit it.

v_call: TRBV7-2
clone_size: NA
d_call: NA
j_call: TRBJ2-7
cdr3_nt: TGTGCCAGCAGCTTAAGACAGGAAGGCCTCTCGTACGAGCAGTACTTC
cdr3_aa: CASSLRQEGLSYEQYF

v_call: TRBV9
clone_size: NA
d_call: TRBD2
j_call: TRBJ2-7
cdr3_nt: TGTGCCAGCAGCCCGCTAGCGGGAGAGGACTACGAGCAGTACTTC
cdr3_aa: CASSPLAGEDYEQYF

v_call: TRBV7-2
clone_size: NA
d_call: NA
j_call: TRBJ2-1
cdr3_nt: TGTGCCAGCAGTTCAGTGTACGACAATGAGCAGTTCTTC
cdr3_aa: CASSSVYDNEQFF

v_call: TRBV2
clone_size: few
d_call: NA
j_call: TRBJ1-1
cdr3_nt: TGTGCCAGCACCCCAGACATATTCGCTGAAGCTTTCTTT
cdr3_aa: CASTPDIFAEAFF

v_call: TRBV5-1
clone_size: NA
d_call: NA
j_call: TRBJ1-1
cdr3_nt: TGCGCCAGCAGCTTCAGGGGTGAAACTGAAGCTTTCTTT
cdr3_aa: CASSFRGETEAFF

v_call: TRBV9
clone_size: once
d_call: TRBD1
j_call: TRBJ2-7
cdr3_nt: TGTGCCAGCAGCTCAGGGGGACACGGATCTTCCGAGCAGTACTTC
cdr3_aa: CASSSGGHGSSEQYF

v_call: TRBV11-1
clone_size: NA
d_call: TRBD2
j_call: TRBJ2-5
cdr3_nt: TGTGCCAGCAGCTTAATAGCGGGAGCTGCCGAGACCCAGTACTTC
cdr3_aa: CASSLIAGAAETQYF

v_call: TRBV19
clone_size: NA
d_call: TRBD1
j_call: TRBJ1-2
cdr3_nt: TGTGCCAGTAGTGTCTCCGGGACAGGGGTCTATGGCTACACCTTC
cdr3_aa: CASSVSGTGVYGYTF

v_call: TRBV7-9
clone_size: NA
d_call: TRBD1
j_call: TRBJ2-2
cdr3_nt: TGTGCCAGCAGCTTTGGACAGGACAACACCGGGGAGCTGTTTTTT
cdr3_aa: CASSFGQDNTGELFF

v_call: TRBV6-5
clone_size: NA
d_call: NA
j_call: TRBJ1-4
cdr3_nt: TGTGCCAGCGCAAGTCAGGGAGAAAAACTGTTTTTT
cdr3_aa: CASASQGEKLFF

v_call: TRBV7-3
clone_size: NA
d_call: NA
j_call: TRBJ2-7
cdr3_nt: TGTGCCAGCAGCTTAACGTCCGGGAGAGAGCAGTACTTC
cdr3_aa: CASSLTSGREQYF

v_call: TRBV10-3
clone_size: NA
d_call: NA
j_call: TRBJ1-1
cdr3_nt: TGTGCCATCAGATTACAGGGAGTAGACACTGAAGCTTTCTTT
cdr3_aa: CAIRLQGVDTEAFF

v_call: TRBV6-5
clone_size: NA
d_call: TRBD1
j_call: TRBJ1-1
cdr3_nt: TGTGCCAGCAGTTGGGACAGTGGGGCGAACACTGAAGCTTTCTTT
cdr3_aa: CASSWDSGANTEAFF

v_call: TRBV11-2
clone_size: NA
d_call: TRBD1
j_call: TRBJ2-7
cdr3_nt: TGTGCCAGCAGCTACCTGACAGGGAGTAGTTACGAGCAGTACTTC
cdr3_aa: CASSYLTGSSYEQYF

v_call: TRBV27
clone_size: NA
d_call: NA
j_call: TRBJ2-1
cdr3_nt: TGTGCCAGCAGTTTATCCCACCTTGCCGGGAATGAGCAGTTCTTC
cdr3_aa: CASSLSHLAGNEQFF

v_call: TRBV5-4
clone_size: once
d_call: NA
j_call: TRBJ2-7
cdr3_nt: TGTGCCAGCAGCTTCCACCTAAACGAGCAGTACTTC
cdr3_aa: CASSFHLNEQYF

v_call: TRBV21-1
clone_size: once
d_call: NA
j_call: TRBJ2-1
cdr3_nt: TGTGCCAGCACCTGTCACCAGGCCGGGAACGAGCAGTTCTTC
cdr3_aa: CASTCHQAGNEQFF

v_call: TRBV4-2
clone_size: NA
d_call: TRBD2
j_call: TRBJ2-3
cdr3_nt: TGTGCCAGCAGCCAAGGACCCCAAGCGGGAGGGGTAACAGATACGCAGTATTTT
cdr3_aa: CASSQGPQAGGVTDTQYF

v_call: TRBV30
clone_size: once
d_call: NA
j_call: TRBJ1-4
cdr3_nt: TGTGCCTGGAGTAATAGGATTTCCGGGCTTAACTCGGGGAAACTGTTTTTT
cdr3_aa: CAWSNRISGLNSGKLFF

v_call: TRBV4-2
clone_size: NA
d_call: TRBD2
j_call: TRBJ2-1
cdr3_nt: TGTGCCAGCAGCCAACTTACTAGCGGAGTCCCTTACAATGAGCAGTTCTTC
cdr3_aa: CASSQLTSGVPYNEQFF

v_call: TRBV28
clone_size: NA
d_call: NA
j_call: TRBJ1-2
cdr3_nt: TGTGCCAGCAGTTTTGGGAGTCACCCCAGCTACACCTTC
cdr3_aa: CASSFGSHPSYTF

v_call: TRBV6-1
clone_size: NA
d_call: NA
j_call: TRBJ1-2
cdr3_nt: TGTGCCAGCAGCCACACCTATGGCTACACCTTC
cdr3_aa: CASSHTYGYTF

v_call: TRBV11-2
clone_size: NA
d_call: NA
j_call: TRBJ1-1
cdr3_nt: TGTGCCAGCAGCCTAGACAGGCTGAACACTGAAGCTTTCTTT
cdr3_aa: CASSLDRLNTEAFF

v_call: TRBV19
clone_size: once
d_call: TRBD2
j_call: TRBJ2-3
cdr3_nt: TGTGCCAGTAGTATTAAAGCGGGAGGATTCACAGATACGCAGTATTTT
cdr3_aa: CASSIKAGGFTDTQYF

v_call: TRBV28
clone_size: NA
d_call: TRBD2
j_call: TRBJ2-7
cdr3_nt: TGTGCCAGCAGTAGGGAGCGGGAGGCAGACGAGCAGTACTTC
cdr3_aa: CASSREREADEQYF

v_call: TRBV19
clone_size: once
d_call: NA
j_call: TRBJ2-1
cdr3_nt: TGTGCCAGTAGCGGGCGGGTCTACAATGAGCAGTTCTTC
cdr3_aa: CASSGRVYNEQFF

v_call: TRBV14
clone_size: NA
d_call: TRBD1
j_call: TRBJ2-7
cdr3_nt: TGTGCCAGCAGCCAGGGACAGATCGAGCAGTACTTC
cdr3_aa: CASSQGQIEQYF

v_call: TRBV5-4
clone_size: NA
d_call: TRBD1
j_call: TRBJ2-1
cdr3_nt: TGTGCCAGCAGCTTGTGGACAGGGATGCGGAATGAGCAGTTCTTC
cdr3_aa: CASSLWTGMRNEQFF

v_call: TRBV9
clone_size: NA
d_call: NA
j_call: TRBJ2-3
cdr3_nt: TGTGCCAGCAGCGTAGGTATAAAGGGGCTCCGCACAGATACGCAGTATTTT
cdr3_aa: CASSVGIKGLRTDTQYF

v_call: TRBV10-3
clone_size: NA
d_call: NA
j_call: TRBJ2-1
cdr3_nt: TGTGCCATCAGTGAAAAGCGGGATGAGCAGTTCTTC
cdr3_aa: CAISEKRDEQFF

v_call: TRBV7-9
clone_size: NA
d_call: TRBD1
j_call: TRBJ1-4
cdr3_nt: TGTGCCAGCAGCTTGGGACAGGGGAATGAAAAACTGTTTTTT
cdr3_aa: CASSLGQGNEKLFF

v_call: TRBV7-9
clone_size: NA
d_call: TRBD2
j_call: TRBJ2-7
cdr3_nt: TGTGCCAGCAGCTTCGGACTAGCGGGAGGGAGGGCCTACGAGCAGTACTTC
cdr3_aa: CASSFGLAGGRAYEQYF

v_call: TRBV6-4
clone_size: NA
d_call: NA
j_call: TRBJ1-2
cdr3_nt: TGTGCCAGCAGTCCGAGCGGGGCGGAAACGGTCTATGGCTACACCTTC
cdr3_aa: CASSPSGAETVYGYTF

v_call: TRBV10-3
clone_size: NA
d_call: TRBD1
j_call: TRBJ1-2
cdr3_nt: TGTGCCATCAGTGGGACAGGCTATGGCTACACCTTC
cdr3_aa: CAISGTGYGYTF

v_call: TRBV15
clone_size: NA
d_call: NA
j_call: TRBJ2-5
cdr3_nt: TGTGCCACCAGCAGAGATGGAAAGGGGCGGGAGACCCAGTACTTC
cdr3_aa: CATSRDGKGRETQYF